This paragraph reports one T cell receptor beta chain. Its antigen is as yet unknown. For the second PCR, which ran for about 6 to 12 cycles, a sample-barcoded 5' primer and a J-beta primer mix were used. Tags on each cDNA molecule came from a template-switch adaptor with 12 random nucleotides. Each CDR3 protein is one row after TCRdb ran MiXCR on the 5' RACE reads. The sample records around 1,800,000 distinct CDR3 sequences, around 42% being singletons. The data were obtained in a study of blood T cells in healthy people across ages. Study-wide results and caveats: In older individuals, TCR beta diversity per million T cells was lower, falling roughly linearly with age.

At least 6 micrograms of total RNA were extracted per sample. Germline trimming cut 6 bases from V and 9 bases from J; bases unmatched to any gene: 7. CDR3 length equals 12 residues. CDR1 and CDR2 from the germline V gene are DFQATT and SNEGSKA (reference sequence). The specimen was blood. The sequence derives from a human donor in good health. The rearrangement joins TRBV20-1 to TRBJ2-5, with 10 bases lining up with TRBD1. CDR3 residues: CSAGQGDRAQYF. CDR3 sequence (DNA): TGCAGTGCCGGACAGGGGGATCGGGCCCAGTACTTC.